A selection of T cell receptor beta chains follows, all from one sample in a study of beta chain features in type 1 diabetes. Repertoires were generated with immunoSEQ multiplex PCR, while TCRdb's copy carries only in-frame clones and drops some. Of 550,000 to 850,000 clones listed, about an eighth are singletons. Sequencing input: naive CD4+ T cells from blood. These receptors all stem from a man aged 18 to 30 with type 1 diabetes. Both conserved end residues are part of each CDR3. D genes are given only for firm matches. Size is omitted from some rows. Given values are once, few, many or a class for expanded clones.

D: -
size: -
J: TRBJ2-1
V: TRBV7-8
CDR3: CASGLGQPYNEQFF
DNA: TGTGCCAGCGGCCTCGGGCAACCGTACAATGAGCAGTTCTTC

D: -
size: few
J: TRBJ1-5
V: TRBV4-2
CDR3: CASSRLDSDNQPQHF
DNA: TGTGCCAGCAGCCGATTGGACAGCGACAATCAGCCCCAGCATTTT

D: TRBD1
size: few
J: TRBJ2-3
V: TRBV5-6
CDR3: CASTRTGEDTQYF
DNA: TGTGCCAGCACTCGGACAGGGGAAGATACGCAGTATTTT

D: TRBD1
size: few
J: TRBJ2-7
V: TRBV10-3
CDR3: CAISTPDRAHYEQYF
DNA: TGTGCCATCAGTACCCCTGACAGGGCCCACTACGAGCAGTACTTC

D: -
size: few
J: TRBJ2-1
V: TRBV15
CDR3: CATSRGRTGTTGEQFF
DNA: TGTGCCACCAGCAGAGGCCGGACAGGGACTACGGGAGAGCAGTTCTTC

D: -
size: -
J: TRBJ1-2
V: TRBV30
CDR3: CASGTGYGYTF
DNA: TGTGCCTCTGGGACTGGCTATGGCTACACCTTC

D: TRBD1
size: -
J: TRBJ1-2
V: TRBV6-5
CDR3: CASSYSPQGAYGYTF
DNA: TGTGCCAGCAGTTACTCGCCCCAGGGGGCGTATGGCTACACCTTC

D: -
size: few
J: TRBJ1-2
V: TRBV29-1
CDR3: CSVEGWNGYTF
DNA: TGCAGCGTTGAGGGTTGGAATGGCTACACCTTC

D: -
size: few
J: TRBJ1-1
V: TRBV29-1
CDR3: CSTGQNTEAFF
DNA: TGCAGCACGGGACAGAACACTGAAGCTTTCTTT

D: -
size: few
J: TRBJ2-4
V: TRBV11-2
CDR3: CASSSVTGAKNIQYF
DNA: TGTGCCAGCAGCTCCGTTACAGGGGCCAAAAACATTCAGTACTTC

D: TRBD1
size: -
J: TRBJ2-7
V: TRBV12-5
CDR3: CASAPEEGAFEQYF
DNA: TGTGCTAGTGCCCCGGAAGAGGGGGCTTTCGAGCAGTACTTC

D: -
size: -
J: TRBJ2-5
V: TRBV30
CDR3: CAWSREYQETQYF
DNA: TGTGCCTGGAGTAGAGAGTACCAAGAGACCCAGTACTTC

D: TRBD2
size: -
J: TRBJ2-5
V: TRBV7-7
CDR3: CASSGMTSAGETQYF
DNA: TGTGCCAGCAGCGGGATGACTAGCGCGGGGGAGACCCAGTACTTC

D: TRBD2
size: -
J: TRBJ2-2
V: TRBV5-4
CDR3: CASSSLAGGLVTGELFF
DNA: TGTGCCAGCAGCTCACTAGCGGGGGGCCTCGTCACCGGGGAGCTGTTTTTT

D: -
size: -
J: TRBJ2-2
V: TRBV27
CDR3: CASTPDGYTGELFF
DNA: TGTGCCAGCACCCCTGACGGGTACACCGGGGAGCTGTTTTTT

D: -
size: few
J: TRBJ2-1
V: TRBV11-2
CDR3: CASSLRDGGNEQFF
DNA: TGTGCCAGCAGCTTACGGGACGGCGGCAATGAGCAGTTCTTC

D: -
size: few
J: TRBJ2-3
V: TRBV6-1
CDR3: CASSGLGQYTDTQYF
DNA: TGTGCCAGCAGTGGGCTTGGACAGTACACAGATACGCAGTATTTT

D: -
size: few
J: TRBJ1-5
V: TRBV6-1
CDR3: CASSMTRQGNQPQHF
DNA: TGTGCCAGCAGTATGACAAGGCAAGGCAATCAGCCCCAGCATTTT